The 10 T cell receptor beta chains given below trace back to one sample, sequenced in a study of cytomegalovirus exposure and HLA in healthy donors. Primers for the PCR totalled 60 Vbeta and 13 Jbeta. Only in-frame clones appear in the TCRdb table, and some are missing; sequencing was by immunoSEQ multiplex PCR. The sample gives 140,000 to 150,000 clones, 80% of which show up once; about 5% is in the top ten. Sequenced sample: PBMCs. The receptors were gathered from a middle-aged man in good health and CMV-seronegative.

CDR3 sequence: CAWSSGGRDNEQFF. CDR3 sequence (DNA): TGTGCCTGGTCTAGCGGGGGAAGGGACAATGAGCAGTTCTTC. This rearrangement joins TRBV30 to TRBJ2-1; 10 bases map to TRBD2. Germline CDR1 reads GTSNPN; CDR2 reads SVGIG (reference sequence). The CDR3 totals 14 residues. The trim removed 5 bases at V and 5 bases at J, leaving 6 bases unmatched.

The J gene is TRBJ2-1, the V gene TRBV14, with 7 bases matching TRBD2. Germline CDR1 is SGHDN and CDR2 is FVKESK. V dropped 2 bases and J dropped 1; count of bases not matched to a gene: 11. CDR3 length equals 18 residues. The CDR3 sequence: CASSQKSGDYRSYNEQFF. The CDR3 DNA follows: TGTGCCAGCAGCCAAAAGAGTGGGGACTACAGATCCTACAATGAGCAGTTCTTC.

CDR3 region: CASSPTGQGYETQYF. The CDR3 coding sequence is TGTGCCAGCTCACCAACCGGACAGGGGTATGAGACCCAGTACTTC. This chain uses TRBV18 with TRBJ2-5; 9 bases fit TRBD1. CDR1 and CDR2 from the germline V gene are KGHSH and LQKENI. After removal of 2 bases from V and 5 bases from J, the junction contained 6 bases not matched to a gene. The CDR3 has 15 residues.

About this clone: Because the CDR3's place on the DNA is in doubt, the DNA is left out and the CDR3 is given as listed by TCRdb. The rearrangement joins TRBV21-1 to TRBJ2-3; the table's D call, TRBD2, has no DNA check behind it. TRBV21-1 is labeled a pseudogene. The length of the CDR3 is 18 amino acids, counting both ends. The CDR3 region is CASSKLQWFGVGTDTQYF.

The J gene is TRBJ2-5, the V gene TRBV6-6; TRBD1 matches at 8 bases. TRBJ2-7 matches the DNA end more closely, so the J call is doubtful. This CDR3 has 14 residues. CDR1 MNHNY and CDR2 SVGAGI come from the germline V gene (reference sequence). In DNA, the CDR3 is TGTGCCAGCAGTTATGGGACAGGAATATTCGAGCAGTACTTC. It is translated as CASSYGTGIFEQYF.

The rearrangement links TRBV21-1 to TRBJ2-3; TRBD1 reflects the table's D call only, with no check against the DNA. TRBV21-1 is deemed a pseudogene. The CDR3 contains 16 residues. In nucleotides, the CDR3 is TGTGCCAGCAGCAAAGATGGGACAGGGGACCAAGATACGCAGTATTTT. It codes for CASSKDGTGDQDTQYF.

The rearrangement joins TRBV9 to TRBJ2-7, with D maybe TRBD2 (6 bases). This CDR3 is 14 amino acids long. Trimming took off 1 base at V and 6 bases at J, with 14 bases between the two ends. Germline values: CDR1 SGDLS, CDR2 YYNGEE. The DNA for the CDR3 is TGTGCCAGCAGCGTATCGACTAGTCAGCGCGAGCAGTACTTC. Amino acids: CASSVSTSQREQYF. Together with reference TRBV9 and TRBJ2-7, the CDR3 gives the full variable domain: DSGVTQTPKHLITATGQRVTLRCSPRSGDLSVYWYQQSLDQGLQFLIQYYNGEERAKGNILERFSAQQFPDLHSELNLSSLELGDSALYFCASSVSTSQREQYFGPGTRLTVT.

This clone was observed a handful of times. The chain is built from TRBV28 and TRBJ1-5, with D perhaps TRBD1 (6 bases). V lost 6 bases, J lost 7 bases, and 16 bases lay in between. The germline V gene encodes CDR1 MDHEN and CDR2 SYDVKM. This CDR3 has 14 amino acids. DNA for the CDR3: TGTGCCAGCAGCCTTATCAGGGGAAACCAGCCCCAGCATTTT. Translating gives CASSLIRGNQPQHF.

The chain recombines TRBV6-1 with TRBJ2-3, with TRBD2 matching over 10 bases. V was pared by 3 bases and J by 6 bases, with 6 bases of the junction left unmatched. This CDR3 has 15 amino acids. Per the germline V gene, CDR1 is MNHNS and CDR2 is SASEGT. The CDR3 region is CASSDRAGGPDTQYF. The CDR3 DNA reads TGTGCCAGCAGTGACCGAGCGGGGGGGCCTGATACGCAGTATTTT.

This chain connects TRBV9 to TRBJ1-1, with 9 bases aligning to TRBD1. Germline V lookup: CDR1 SGDLS, CDR2 YYNGEE. The CDR3 consists of 14 residues. Losses at the gene ends were 4 bases for V and 5 bases for J; bases not matched to a gene: 6. The CDR3 nucleotides read TGTGCCAGCAGCCATAGGACAGGGGAGACTGAAGCTTTCTTT. This gives the protein CASSHRTGETEAFF.